This T cell receptor beta chain is from a study of blood T cell repertoires in COVID-19. The CDR3 length is 14 residues. With 6 bases clipped from V and 5 bases from J, the junction kept 10 bases outside the gene matches. CDR1 and CDR2 (germline): MNHEY, SMNVEV (reference sequence). Libraries were prepared by immunoSEQ multiplex PCR; TCRdb keeps only in-frame clonotypes and omits some of them. This table has over 65,000 clones, about 81% appearing once. The sequence was collected from a human donor in a cohort sampled during active COVID-19. Sequenced material: peripheral blood. J is TRBJ2-7 and V is TRBV27, with 7 bases matching TRBD2. For the CDR3, the DNA is TGTGCCAGCAGGGCGGGAGTAGTAGGGCACGAGCAGTACTTC. Encoded protein: CASRAGVVGHEQYF.